What follows describes a single T cell receptor beta chain. Antigen unknown. This sample was included in a study of neoadjuvant anti-PD-1 for oral cavity cancer. Study summary: Nivolumab at 3 mg/kg was mostly given biweekly, three to four doses, pre-surgery. Patients without progression got a fourth dose around day 43.

Repertoires were generated with immunoSEQ multiplex PCR, while TCRdb's copy carries only in-frame clones and drops some. Of 11,000 to 15,000 clones detected, 75% appear once; the ten largest clones hold around 2%. Time point of the sample: after neoadjuvant nivolumab, at surgical resection. Findings and limits, study-wide: Non-responders to neoadjuvant nivolumab had significantly more clonal PBMC T cells than responders. Treg/Th17 ratio rose with pretreatment blood and fell with post-treatment tumor TCRbeta clonality.

Sequencing used PBMCs, obtained after nivolumab (anti-PD-1) treatment. The source of this sequence is a person aged 40 to 85 with oral cavity squamous cell carcinoma.

The CDR3 is CASSFRAQGVKGYTF. For the CDR3, the DNA is TGTGCCAGCAGCTTCAGGGCACAGGGAGTGAAGGGCTACACCTTC. The genes are TRBV7-8 and TRBJ1-2, with TRBD1 as a possible D gene (6 bases). Germline loops: CDR1 SGHVS, CDR2 FQNEAQ. Trimming cost V 3 bases and J 8 bases, with 19 bases left between them. This CDR3 is 15 amino acids long.